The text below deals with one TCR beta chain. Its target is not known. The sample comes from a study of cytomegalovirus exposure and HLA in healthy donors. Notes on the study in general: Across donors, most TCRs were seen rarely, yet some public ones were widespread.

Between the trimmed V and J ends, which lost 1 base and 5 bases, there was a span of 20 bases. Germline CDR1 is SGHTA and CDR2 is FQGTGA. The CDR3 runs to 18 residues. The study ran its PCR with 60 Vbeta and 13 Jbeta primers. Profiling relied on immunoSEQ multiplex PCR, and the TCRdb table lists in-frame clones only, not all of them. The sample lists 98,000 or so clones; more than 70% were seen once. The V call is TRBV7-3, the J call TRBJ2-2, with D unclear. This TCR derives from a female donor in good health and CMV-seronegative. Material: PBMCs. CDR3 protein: CASSLNPPEPRRTGELFF. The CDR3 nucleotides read TGTGCCAGCAGCTTAAATCCCCCAGAACCTAGGCGAACCGGGGAGCTGTTTTTT. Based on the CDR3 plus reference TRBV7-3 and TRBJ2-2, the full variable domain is GAGVSQTPSNKVTEKGKYVELRCDPISGHTALYWYRQSLGQGPEFLIYFQGTGAADDSGLPNDRFFAVRPEGSVSTLKIQRTERGDSAVYLCASSLNPPEPRRTGELFFGEGSRLTVL.